This T cell receptor beta chain was obtained from a study of patients and donors after allogeneic stem cell transplantation. V was trimmed by 0 bases and J by 2 bases, leaving 12 bases between them. This CDR3 comprises 15 residues. Germline V lookup: CDR1 SGHRS, CDR2 YFSETQ. TCRdb recomputed calls from the RT-PCR reads with MiXCR, one row per CDR3 protein. The repertoire consists of tens of thousands of distinct CDR3 sequences, with around 49% occurring once and the leading ten covering under 70%. Sample: blood, either unsorted or a sorted T cell fraction (not recorded which). The sequence derives from a human donor who was either an allogeneic HSCT recipient or a stem cell or donor lymphocyte infusion donor (not recorded which). It is not recorded whose cells these are; they may come from a transplant donor. The chain links TRBV5-1 to TRBJ2-7, with D hard to call. DNA for the CDR3: TGCGCCAGCAGCTTGGCCTCGGGCAGAACCTACGAGCAGTACTTC. It is translated as CASSLASGRTYEQYF. Complete variable domain (other parts from reference TRBV5-1 and TRBJ2-7): KAGVTQTPRYLIKTRGQQVTLSCSPISGHRSVSWYQQTPGQGLQFLFEYFSETQRNKGNFPGRFSGRQFSNSRSEMNVSTLELGDSALYLCASSLASGRTYEQYFGPGTRLTVT.